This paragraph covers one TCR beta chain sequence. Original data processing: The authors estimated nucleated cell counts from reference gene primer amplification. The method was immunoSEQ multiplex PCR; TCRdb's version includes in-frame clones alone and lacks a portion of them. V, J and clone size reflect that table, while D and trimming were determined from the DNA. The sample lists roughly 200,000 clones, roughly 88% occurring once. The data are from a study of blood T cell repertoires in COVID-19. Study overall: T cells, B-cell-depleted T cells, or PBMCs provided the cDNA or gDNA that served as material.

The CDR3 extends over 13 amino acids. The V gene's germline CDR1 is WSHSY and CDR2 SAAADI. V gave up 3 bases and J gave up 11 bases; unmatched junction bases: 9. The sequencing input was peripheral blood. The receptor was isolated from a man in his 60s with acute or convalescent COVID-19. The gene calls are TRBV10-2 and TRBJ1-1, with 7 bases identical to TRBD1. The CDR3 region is CASSEGTAKSAFF. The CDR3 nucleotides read TGCGCCAGCAGTGAAGGGACAGCGAAGTCTGCTTTCTTT.